This T cell receptor (beta chain) comes out of a study of spatial heterogeneity in lung cancer. Study as a whole: Sequencing consistently turned up more beta-chain sequences than alpha-chain sequences.

The time point is: sample taken at primary tumor resection. The input material, whole RNA from tumor, nontumor lung or frozen PBMC, was sequenced unsorted. The V gene lost 2 bases and the J gene lost 15 bases, with 5 bases spanning the gap. The CDR3 spans 9 residues. Germline assignment: CDR1 SNHLY and CDR2 FYNNEI. Study-wide results and caveats: At tumor resection, ubiquitous expanded TCRs were detected in blood more often than later.

This clonotype was recorded at least ten times. The antigen remains unidentified. Every individual TCR cDNA molecule carried its own unique molecular identifier, which allowed correction of PCR and sequencing errors. MiXCR was run by TCRdb on the 5' RACE reads, yielding one entry per CDR3 protein. The sample shows 25,000 to 30,000 distinct CDR3 sequences, roughly 13% of them seen only once. This chain joins TRBV2 and TRBJ2-1; D ambiguous. The receptor was derived from a female donor with early-stage non-small cell lung cancer. Sequenced material: PBMCs, taken at surgery. In DNA form, the CDR3 reads TGTGCCAGCAGTGAACGGTTGTTCTTC. Its translation: CASSERLFF. Supplemented by reference TRBV2 and TRBJ2-1, the full variable domain reads EPEVTQTPSHQVTQMGQEVILRCVPISNHLYFYWYRQILGQKVEFLVSFYNNEISEKSEIFDDQFSVERPDGSNFTLKIRSTKLEDSAMYFCASSERLFFGPGTRLTVL.